This passage covers 24 T cell receptor beta chains from one sample sequenced in a study of cytomegalovirus exposure and HLA in healthy donors. A multiplex PCR was run with 60 Vbeta primers and 13 Jbeta primers. TCRdb's copy holds only in-frame clones and misses some; the assay was immunoSEQ multiplex PCR. The sample table includes tens of thousands of clones. Sequenced material: PBMCs. The receptors stem from a man aged 45 to 65 in good health and CMV-seronegative.

Of note for this clone: Distinct nucleotide sequences in the sample also encode this CDR3. The chain employs TRBV7-3 and TRBJ2-1; 11 nucleotides align to TRBD2. The CDR3 has 15 amino acids. Germline values: CDR1 SGHTA, CDR2 FQGTGA. With V trimmed by 2 bases and J by 4 bases, 1 base remained unmatched. For the CDR3, the DNA is TGTGCCAGCAGCTTACTAGCGGGGGGATACAATGAGCAGTTCTTC. Translation gives CASSLLAGGYNEQFF.

V is TRBV4-3 and J is TRBJ2-5; the D is unclear. Trimming left V 0 bases short and J 0 bases short, with 5 bases between. The CDR3 is 14 amino acids. CDR1 is LGHNA, CDR2 YSLEER, per germline. The CDR3 nucleotides are TGCGCCAGCAGCCAAGATGGCTACCAAGAGACCCAGTACTTC. Residues: CASSQDGYQETQYF.

The chain is built from TRBV28 and TRBJ1-2; D is undetermined. Germline values: CDR1 MDHEN, CDR2 SYDVKM. Between the trimmed V and J ends, which lost 6 bases and 0 bases, there was a span of 14 bases. The CDR3 covers 15 residues. Here the CDR3 reads CASRPGLAPNYGYTF. The CDR3, as DNA: TGTGCCAGCAGACCGGGTCTGGCCCCTAACTATGGCTACACCTTC.

The chain carries TRBV7-4 and TRBJ1-5; possible D gene TRBD1, 6 bases. The length of the CDR3 is 18 residues. Germline V gene sequence: CDR1 SGHVT, CDR2 SQSDAQ. Trimming removed 0 bases from V and 0 bases from J, with 15 bases in between. The CDR3 loop is CASSLARDTGYSNQPQHF. In DNA form, the CDR3 reads TGTGCCAGCAGCTTAGCTCGGGACACAGGATATAGCAATCAGCCCCAGCATTTT.

The chain joins TRBV19 to TRBJ1-5; 7 bases are shared with TRBD1. This CDR3 is built from 15 residues. The ends lost 3 bases at V and 3 bases at J; junction bases unmatched: 5. The germline CDR1 and CDR2 sequences are LNHDA and SQIVND (reference sequence). CDR3 region: CASSILGQDNQPQHF. In DNA, the CDR3 is TGTGCCAGTAGTATCCTAGGACAGGACAATCAGCCCCAGCATTTT.

The V gene is TRBV30, the J gene TRBJ1-1; 8 bases align to TRBD1. After removal of 2 bases from V and 6 bases from J, the junction contained 8 bases not matched to a gene. Germline V gene data show CDR1 as GTSNPN and CDR2 as SVGIG (reference sequence). The CDR3 is made up of 14 amino acids. The CDR3 reads CAWSQAGGSAEAFF. CDR3 nucleotide sequence: TGTGCCTGGAGTCAGGCAGGGGGCTCGGCTGAAGCTTTCTTT.

The chain has TRBV9 and TRBJ2-1, with 7 bases aligning to TRBD2. From germline, CDR1 is SGDLS and CDR2 YYNGEE. Germline trimming cut 4 bases from V and 5 bases from J; bases unmatched to any gene: 12. The CDR3 runs 16 residues. The CDR3 DNA reads as TGTGCCAGCAGCTCCCACACCGGGACTACTAACAATGAGCAGTTCTTC. Protein sequence: CASSSHTGTTNNEQFF.

The rearrangement links TRBV18 to TRBJ2-3; 10 bases match TRBD1. The V segment lost 5 bases and the J segment 4 bases; nucleotides outside the gene matches: 6. Germline CDR1 and CDR2: KGHSH and LQKENI. CDR3 length: 15 amino acids. CDR3 coding DNA: TGTGCCAGCTCAGCGTGGGACAGGGGCTCAGATACGCAGTATTTT. Translating gives CASSAWDRGSDTQYF.

The rearrangement links TRBV2 to TRBJ1-4; D is undetermined. The CDR3 loop spans 14 amino acids. Germline V gene lookup returns CDR1 SNHLY and CDR2 FYNNEI. The ends were cut back, 5 bases at V and 6 bases at J, with 13 bases in the middle. The CDR3: CASSRRLGDEKLFF. The CDR3 region has the DNA TGTGCCAGCAGTCGGAGGTTGGGAGATGAAAAACTGTTTTTT.

This chain joins TRBV7-9 and TRBJ2-7; D unclear. Germline assignment: CDR1 SEHNR and CDR2 FQNEAQ (reference sequence). The CDR3 covers 12 residues. The V end lost 4 bases, the J end lost 4 bases, and 8 bases lay between the germline ends. The CDR3 sequence: CASSSNFYEQYF. DNA for the CDR3: TGTGCCAGCAGCTCTAATTTTTACGAGCAGTACTTC.

The chain combines TRBV5-4 with TRBJ1-4, with D possibly TRBD1 on 6 matching bases. The CDR3 has 13 residues. The ends were cut back, 2 bases at V and 7 bases at J, with 9 bases in the middle. CDR1 SGHNT and CDR2 YYREEE come from the germline V gene (reference sequence). CDR3 bases: TGTGCCAGCAGCTTACAGGGTACTGAAAAACTGTTTTTT. This gives the protein CASSLQGTEKLFF.

This rearrangement joins TRBV7-9 to TRBJ1-1; 7 nucleotides align to TRBD1. CDR3 length equals 15 residues. From germline, CDR1 is SEHNR and CDR2 FQNEAQ (reference sequence). V lost 1 base and J lost 0; bases outside the gene matches: 2. CDR3 protein: CASSLGDSLNTEAFF. DNA for the CDR3: TGTGCCAGCAGCTTAGGGGACAGCTTGAACACTGAAGCTTTCTTT.

This sequence joins TRBV5-6 and TRBJ1-3; D gene unclear. Germline CDR1 SGHDT, CDR2 YYEEEE. The V end was cut by 0 bases, the J end by 2 bases, with 9 bases between. The CDR3 extends over 15 amino acids. In DNA, the CDR3 is TGTGCCAGCAGCTTGGCTCGGAGCCCTGGAAACACCATATATTTT. This gives the protein CASSLARSPGNTIYF.

The J gene is TRBJ2-5, the V gene TRBV11-1; D remains unclear. The germline CDR1 and CDR2 sequences are SGHAT and FQDESV (reference sequence). This CDR3 is built from 14 residues. Trimming cost V 4 bases and J 1 base, with 10 bases left between them. The CDR3 DNA is TGTGCCAGCAGCTCCCCGACGGGCCAAGAGACCCAGTACTTC. It encodes CASSSPTGQETQYF.

The gene calls are TRBV18 and TRBJ1-2, with TRBD1 as a possible D gene (6 bases). The V and J ends lost 3 bases and 4 bases respectively, with 9 bases between them. This CDR3 is built from 13 residues. Germline V gene lookup returns CDR1 KGHSH and CDR2 LQKENI. CDR3 bases: TGTGCCAGCTCACCTGACAGGTCCTATGGCTACACCTTC. Translating gives CASSPDRSYGYTF.

This rearrangement joins TRBV27 to TRBJ1-2, with 8 nucleotides matching TRBD1. CDR3 length equals 14 residues. With 6 bases clipped from V and 5 bases from J, the junction kept 8 bases outside the gene matches. Germline values: CDR1 MNHEY, CDR2 SMNVEV (reference sequence). CDR3 sequence: CASRRTGPGYGYTF. CDR3 DNA sequence: TGTGCCAGCAGACGGACAGGGCCAGGGTATGGCTACACCTTC.

The chain couples TRBV7-9 to TRBJ1-1; the D gene is possibly TRBD1 (6 bases). The V end was cut by 2 bases, the J end by 7 bases, with 14 bases between. CDR1 and CDR2 from the germline V gene are SEHNR and FQNEAQ (reference sequence). The CDR3 covers 14 residues. The CDR3 here is CASSLMGAQSEAFF. The CDR3 DNA reads as TGTGCCAGCAGCTTAATGGGGGCGCAAAGTGAAGCTTTCTTT.

The CDR3 spells CASSQEWTGQYEQYF. CDR3 in DNA: TGCGCCAGCAGCCAAGAATGGACAGGGCAATACGAGCAGTACTTC. This chain uses TRBV4-3 with TRBJ2-7, with TRBD1 matching over 8 bases. The J segment lost 4 bases and the V segment lost 0 bases, leaving 5 bases of the junction unmatched. CDR3 length equals 15 residues. The germline gives CDR1 LGHNA, CDR2 YSLEER.

The chain recombines TRBV19 with TRBJ1-1, with 8 nucleotides matching TRBD1. This CDR3 region has 17 residues. Germline CDR1 and CDR2: LNHDA and SQIVND (reference sequence). J lost 5 bases, V lost 3 bases, and 14 bases had no gene match. CDR3 DNA sequence: TGTGCCAGTAGTATGTTCGGACAGGGTTTAGTACGGACTGAAGCTTTCTTT. Protein product: CASSMFGQGLVRTEAFF.

The chain carries TRBV7-8 and TRBJ2-2, with 10 bases that match TRBD2. Germline V gene lookup returns CDR1 SGHVS and CDR2 FQNEAQ. V gave up 1 base and J gave up 5 bases; unmatched junction bases: 1. The CDR3 extends over 15 amino acids. DNA of the CDR3: TGTGCCAGCAGCTTAGTTAGCGGGGGGACCGGGGAGCTGTTTTTT. Encoded protein: CASSLVSGGTGELFF.

The chain recombines TRBV30 with TRBJ1-5; 11 positions agree with TRBD1. J was trimmed by 0 bases and V by 2 bases; bases with no gene match: 6. Germline V gene data show CDR1 as GTSNPN and CDR2 as SVGIG (reference sequence). CDR3 length equals 17 residues. DNA for the CDR3: TGTGCCTGGAGTAGGACAGGGGGCTCTTATAGCAATCAGCCCCAGCATTTT. This gives the protein CAWSRTGGSYSNQPQHF.

V and J are TRBV28 and TRBJ2-7; TRBD1 aligns across 8 bases. This CDR3 comprises 20 residues. V lost 6 bases to trimming and J lost 3 bases; unmatched junction nucleotides: 25. Germline V gene sequence: CDR1 MDHEN, CDR2 SYDVKM. Here the CDR3 DNA reads TGTGCCAGCAGCCGCCCCCCCTCTCACACAGGGGGGAAGCCACGCTACGAGCAGTACTTC. Translated, it gives CASSRPPSHTGGKPRYEQYF.

V gene TRBV6-5 combines with J gene TRBJ2-5, with D perhaps TRBD1 (5 bases). V was clipped by 0 bases and J by 1 base, with 9 bases between them. Germline V CDR1 and CDR2: MNHEY, SVGAGI. CDR3 length: 15 amino acids. The DNA for the CDR3 is TGTGCCAGCAGTTACTCAGGGGCCCTCCAAGAGACCCAGTACTTC. As protein: CASSYSGALQETQYF.

The gene calls are TRBV5-1 and TRBJ2-3; D possibly corresponds to TRBD2 (6 bases). The V end was cut by 2 bases, the J end by 1 base, with 17 bases between. Germline CDR1 and CDR2: SGHRS and YFSETQ. The CDR3 runs to 17 residues. The CDR3 DNA reads as TGCGCCAGCAGCTTTACGGGGGTGCTCAGTGGCACAGATACGCAGTATTTT. This codes for CASSFTGVLSGTDTQYF.